A single sample gave rise to the 27 T cell receptor beta chains below, sequenced in a study of graft-versus-host responses after intestinal transplantation. TCRdb's table, derived via immunoSEQ multiplex PCR, lists solely in-frame clones and lacks some. This sample has roughly 6,500 clones, with roughly 24% found just once. This material consisted of alloreactive CD4+ T cells from a mixed lymphocyte reaction culture, taken before transplantation. Subset meaning: CFSE-low proliferating T cells sorted from approximately six-day pre-transplant mixed lymphocyte reaction (GvH or HvG direction). The source is a human patient who was an organ donor for intestinal transplantation.

The chain employs TRBV28 and TRBJ2-3; D is possibly TRBD1 or TRBD2 (5 bases each). The CDR3 totals 17 residues. The V and J ends lost 5 bases and 1 base respectively, with 19 bases between them. Germline CDR1 MDHEN, CDR2 SYDVKM. CDR3: CASSLGTYGAGTDTQYF. CDR3 bases: TGTGCCAGCAGTCTCGGGACCTACGGGGCAGGCACAGATACGCAGTATTTT.

This clone appeared a few times. This could be a read error, since a much larger clone is one nucleotide away. This same CDR3 is encoded by further DNA sequences in the sample. The gene calls are TRBV27 and TRBJ1-2; possible D gene TRBD1, 6 bases. Germline CDR1 MNHEY, CDR2 SMNVEV (reference sequence). The V end was cut by 10 bases, the J end by 0 bases, with 15 bases between. CDR3 length: 14 amino acids. CDR3 DNA: TGTGCCACCTCGACAGGTGGCCCTAACTATGGCTACACCTTC. This sequence encodes CATSTGGPNYGYTF.

There are a few counts of this clone. The rearrangement links TRBV6-9 to TRBJ1-3, with no clear D. This CDR3 comprises 14 residues. The germline V and J ends were trimmed by 5 bases and 0 bases, with 8 bases remaining between them. CDR1 is MNHGY, CDR2 SVAAGI, per germline. Here the CDR3 reads CASSDAFSGNTIYF. The CDR3 DNA reads TGTGCCAGCAGTGACGCCTTCTCTGGAAACACCATATATTTT.

This rearrangement joins TRBV4-1 to TRBJ2-2; D not resolved. The CDR3 has 17 residues. V was shortened by 2 bases and J by 4 bases, with 17 bases between the two germline ends. Germline V lookup: CDR1 MGHRA, CDR2 YSYEKL. CDR3 nucleotides: TGCGCCAGCAGCCAACCTTCTCCCAACTGGGTCACCGGGGAGCTGTTTTTT. It translates to CASSQPSPNWVTGELFF.

The chain recombines TRBV5-8 with TRBJ2-3, with 10 bases matching TRBD2. The CDR3 runs to 14 residues. V lost 2 bases, J lost 4 bases, and 1 base stayed unmatched. CDR1 is SGHTS, CDR2 YDEGEE, per germline. This CDR3 is CASSLAGGPDTQYF. In nucleotides, the CDR3 is TGTGCCAGCAGCTTAGCGGGAGGGCCAGATACGCAGTATTTT. Variable domain in full (rest from reference TRBV5-8 and TRBJ2-3): EAGVTQSPTHLIKTRGQQATLRCSPISGHTSVYWYQQALGLGLQFLLWYDEGEERNRGNFPPRFSGRQFPNYSSELNVNALELEDSALYLCASSLAGGPDTQYFGPGTRLTVL.

The chain combines TRBV6-1 with TRBJ1-4; 7 bases align to TRBD1. Germline V gives CDR1 MNHNS, CDR2 SASEGT. The CDR3 is 14 amino acids. J gave up 7 bases and V 8 bases, and 10 bases lay outside the gene matches. CDR3: CASSPGQFIEKLFF. The CDR3 DNA follows: TGTGCCAGCTCACCGGGACAGTTTATTGAAAAACTGTTTTTT.

This chain uses TRBV6-5 with TRBJ2-1; 8 bases map to TRBD2. This CDR3 comprises 14 residues. Germline V gene data show CDR1 as MNHEY and CDR2 as SVGAGI. V lost 0 bases and J lost 9; bases outside the gene matches: 4. The CDR3 is CASSYSSGSSEQFF. CDR3 sequence (DNA): TGTGCCAGCAGTTACTCAAGCGGGAGTAGTGAGCAGTTCTTC.

This chain links TRBV27 with TRBJ2-3; the match to TRBD2 covers 8 bases. This CDR3 comprises 14 residues. Germline V gene sequence: CDR1 MNHEY, CDR2 SMNVEV (reference sequence). The trim removed 3 bases at V and 5 bases at J, leaving 4 bases unmatched. The CDR3 sequence: CASSLSGGGDTQYF. In DNA form, the CDR3 reads TGTGCCAGCAGTTTGTCGGGAGGGGGAGATACGCAGTATTTT.

V usage is TRBV6-5 and J usage is TRBJ2-3, with a tentative D call TRBD1 (6 bases). Looked up from germline, CDR1 is MNHEY and CDR2 is SVGAGI. The CDR3 extends over 12 amino acids. V dropped 2 bases and J dropped 8 bases, with 8 bases sitting between them. CDR3 coding DNA: TGTGCCAGCAGTTACGAGGGGGTTACGCAGTATTTT. The encoded protein is CASSYEGVTQYF.

This clone is large (0.1 to 1%) within its sample. V gene TRBV4-3 combines with J gene TRBJ2-1; TRBD2 matches 9 bases. V was clipped by 2 bases and J by 2 bases; unmatched bases: 4. The CDR3 consists of 16 residues. Germline V gene sequence: CDR1 LGHNA, CDR2 YSLEER. This CDR3 is CASSQLLAGPYNEQFF. The CDR3 DNA is TGCGCCAGCAGCCAACTACTAGCGGGTCCCTACAATGAGCAGTTCTTC.

The CDR3 DNA reads TGTGCCAGCAGCAAGAATCATGAGGAAAAACTGTTTTTT. Protein product: CASSKNHEEKLFF. The chain employs TRBV21-1 and TRBJ1-4. TRBV21-1 is designated a pseudogene. The CDR3 totals 13 residues.

V and J are TRBV10-3 and TRBJ2-3, with 8 nucleotides matching TRBD2. Trimming cost V 8 bases and J 0 bases; bases outside gene matches: 7. This CDR3 contains 15 residues. CDR1 is ENHRY, CDR2 SYGVKD, per germline. DNA of the CDR3: TGTGCCATCGCCCAAATAGCGGGGAGCACAGATACGCAGTATTTT. Encoded protein: CAIAQIAGSTDTQYF.

The rearrangement links TRBV4-1 to TRBJ2-7; 7 positions agree with TRBD2. Germline loops: CDR1 MGHRA, CDR2 YSYEKL. The CDR3 contains 16 residues. Trimming took 1 base from V and 4 from J; bases not matched to a gene: 10. CDR3 sequence (DNA): TGCGCCAGCAGCCAAGCCCCGGGACTACCCCCATACGAGCAGTACTTC. Its protein product is CASSQAPGLPPYEQYF.

This clone showed up just a few times. The CDR3 here is CASSTTQYEQYF. The DNA of the CDR3 is TGTGCCAGCAGCACCACCCAATACGAGCAGTACTTC. The gene calls are TRBV6-1 and TRBJ2-7; D gene ambiguous. Germline V gene lookup returns CDR1 MNHNS and CDR2 SASEGT. Trimming cost V 6 bases and J 4 bases, with 10 bases left between them. CDR3 length equals 12 residues.

This clone has just a few counts. The rearrangement uses TRBV11-2 and TRBJ1-5; D unresolved. The V gene lost 1 base and the J gene lost 4 bases, with 5 bases spanning the gap. This CDR3 is 13 amino acids long. In germline, CDR1 is SGHAT, CDR2 FQNNGV. This CDR3 reads CASSLVDNQPQHF. DNA of the CDR3: TGTGCCAGCAGCTTAGTAGATAATCAGCCCCAGCATTTT. The variable domain in full, completed from reference TRBV11-2 and TRBJ1-5, reads EAGVAQSPRYKIIEKRQSVAFWCNPISGHATLYWYQQILGQGPKLLIQFQNNGVVDDSQLPKDRFSAERLKGVDSTLKIQPAKLEDSAVYLCASSLVDNQPQHFGDGTRLSIL.

The chain links TRBV4-2 to TRBJ1-5; 9 bases are a match to TRBD1. Trimming removed 4 bases from V and 6 bases from J; junction bases left unmatched: 7. The CDR3 is 15 amino acids. CDR1 and CDR2 from the germline V gene are LGHNA and YNFKEQ. This CDR3 reads CASSPRDRESQPQHF. In nucleotides, the CDR3 is TGTGCCAGCAGCCCCCGGGACAGGGAGTCTCAGCCCCAGCATTTT.

This clone ranks as medium-sized (0.01 to 0.1%). The chain joins TRBV7-2 to TRBJ1-2; the D is unclear. V lost 3 bases and J 3 bases, leaving 14 bases between the germline ends. The V gene's germline CDR1 is SGHTA and CDR2 FQGNSA. The CDR3 is 15 amino acids. The CDR3 DNA reads as TGTGCCAGCAGCTTTGGGAGGGTCGGGGACTATGGCTACACCTTC. Residues: CASSFGRVGDYGYTF. The full variable domain, its missing parts supplied by reference TRBV7-2 and TRBJ1-2, is GAGVSQSPSNKVTEKGKDVELRCDPISGHTALYWYRQSLGQGLEFLIYFQGNSAPDKSGLPSDRFSAERTGGSVSTLTIQRTQQEDSAVYLCASSFGRVGDYGYTFGSGTRLTVV.

The chain uses TRBV6-5 and TRBJ2-3; TRBD1 is a possible D gene (5 bases). The V end was cut by 5 bases, the J end by 4 bases, with 10 bases between. In germline, CDR1 is MNHEY, CDR2 SVGAGI. This CDR3 comprises 13 residues. Here the CDR3 reads CASSTGEPDTQYF. The CDR3 DNA sequence: TGTGCCAGCAGTACAGGAGAGCCAGATACGCAGTATTTT.

This clone was counted between two and nine times. This chain links TRBV7-4 with TRBJ2-7, with D tentatively TRBD1 (5 bases). The CDR3 covers 11 residues. The germline V and J ends were trimmed by 10 bases and 2 bases, with 9 bases remaining between them. The V gene's germline CDR1 is SGHVT and CDR2 SQSDAQ. CDR3 sequence (DNA): TGTGCCACCGGACACGCCTACGAGCAGTACTTC. This sequence encodes CATGHAYEQYF.

By share of the sample, this clone is medium-sized. The chain employs TRBV5-1 and TRBJ1-4; D gene unclear. Germline loops: CDR1 SGHRS, CDR2 YFSETQ. Trimming shortened V by 0 bases and J by 8 bases, and 14 bases separated the two germline ends. The CDR3 runs to 15 residues. CDR3 sequence reads: CASSLGHHLAEKLFF. For the CDR3, the DNA is TGCGCCAGCAGCTTGGGACATCACTTAGCCGAAAAACTGTTTTTT. The full variable domain, its missing parts supplied by reference TRBV5-1 and TRBJ1-4, is KAGVTQTPRYLIKTRGQQVTLSCSPISGHRSVSWYQQTPGQGLQFLFEYFSETQRNKGNFPGRFSGRQFSNSRSEMNVSTLELGDSALYLCASSLGHHLAEKLFFGSGTQLSVL.

This clone was counted a single time. Only one base separates this from a far larger clonotype, so it likely reflects a read error. The chain recombines TRBV5-1 with TRBJ2-7; TRBD2 agrees at 8 bases. Trimming cost V 1 base and J 2 bases; bases outside gene matches: 5. Per germline, CDR1 SGHRS and CDR2 YFSETQ. This CDR3 is 15 amino acids long. CDR3 amino acids: CASSLMSSGPYEQYF. The CDR3 nucleotides are TGCGCCAGCAGCTTGATGTCTAGCGGGCCCTACGAGCAGTACTTC.

In its sample, this clone was seen a few times. The gene calls are TRBV7-9 and TRBJ1-2; the D gene is possibly TRBD1 (5 bases). The CDR3 has 14 residues. Trimming cost V 1 base and J 2 bases, with 8 bases left between them. From germline, CDR1 is SEHNR and CDR2 FQNEAQ (reference sequence). The CDR3 DNA follows: TGTGCCAGCAGCTTAGTGGGGGAGAACTATGGCTACACCTTC. It is translated as CASSLVGENYGYTF.

The gene calls are TRBV4-1 and TRBJ1-2; TRBD1 matches at 8 bases. The CDR3 consists of 17 residues. Trimming at V came to 0 bases and at J to 5 bases, leaving 11 bases not matched to a gene. Germline loops: CDR1 MGHRA, CDR2 YSYEKL. DNA of the CDR3: TGCGCCAGCAGCCAAGAACAAGACAGGGGATTTTTTTATGGCTACACCTTC. It yields the protein CASSQEQDRGFFYGYTF.

This clone is large. The chain recombines TRBV2 with TRBJ1-3; D is uncertain. This CDR3 contains 12 residues. CDR1 is SNHLY, CDR2 FYNNEI, per germline. Trimming took off 3 bases at V and 5 bases at J, with 5 bases between the two ends. CDR3 amino acids: CASSERRNTIYF. The CDR3 DNA is TGTGCCAGCAGTGAGCGGCGAAACACCATATATTTT.

V usage is TRBV5-1 and J usage is TRBJ2-1, with 8 bases identical to TRBD2. CDR1 is SGHRS, CDR2 YFSETQ, per germline. The CDR3 contains 14 residues. The ends lost 4 bases at V and 0 bases at J; junction bases unmatched: 0. The CDR3 nucleotides read TGCGCCAGCAGCCTAGCGGGCTCCTACAATGAGCAGTTCTTC. Its protein product is CASSLAGSYNEQFF. The full variable domain, in which reference TRBV5-1 and TRBJ2-1 provide the parts outside the CDR3, is KAGVTQTPRYLIKTRGQQVTLSCSPISGHRSVSWYQQTPGQGLQFLFEYFSETQRNKGNFPGRFSGRQFSNSRSEMNVSTLELGDSALYLCASSLAGSYNEQFFGPGTRLTVL.

By sample share, this clone is large. The rearrangement joins TRBV7-7 to TRBJ2-1, with 7 bases that match TRBD2. There are 15 residues in the CDR3. Germline V gene sequence: CDR1 SSHAT, CDR2 FNYEAQ (reference sequence). V was clipped by 1 base and J by 10 bases; unmatched bases: 10. In nucleotides, the CDR3 is TGTGCCAGCAGCTTAGAGGCGGTAGCGGGTGCCGAGCAGTTCTTC. Amino acids: CASSLEAVAGAEQFF.

In its sample, this clone is medium-sized. The chain recombines TRBV4-2 with TRBJ2-7, with TRBD2 matching 9 bases. The CDR3 is 14 residues long. Germline CDR1 LGHNA, CDR2 YNFKEQ. J gave up 7 bases and V 3 bases, and 7 bases lay outside the gene matches. The CDR3 DNA is TGTGCCAGCAGCCAGCGGGAGGGCCCTTGGGAGCAGTACTTC. This sequence encodes CASSQREGPWEQYF.